This TCR beta chain was captured by sequencing in a study of TIL therapy for anti-PD-1-resistant metastatic lung cancer. The wider study: Median patient age was 54, ranging roughly 38-85 years. Notes on the study in general: Infused TIL clonotypes partially replaced the baseline blood repertoire, then decayed over months.

This clone showed up just a few times. Its antigen remains unknown. The libraries were made with immunoSEQ v3. Survey-level samples got 1.5 million to 2 million read pairs; deep-level samples got roughly 4.5-6 million. This table comes from immunoSEQ multiplex PCR, and its TCRdb copy is limited to in-frame clones, with some not included. Of tens of thousands of clones detected, less than 75% appear once; the ten largest clones hold around 1.7%. Specified time point: pre-treatment sample, taken before nivolumab and TIL therapy. The germline gives CDR1 LGHNA, CDR2 YNFKEQ. The V segment lost 5 bases and the J segment 5 bases; nucleotides outside the gene matches: 4. The length of the CDR3 is 15 residues.

This receptor was taken from a person between 25 and 79 years old with non-small cell lung cancer. This rearrangement joins TRBV4-2 to TRBJ1-4, with 11 bases lining up with TRBD1. Sequencing was performed on blood, taken at baseline. CDR3 in DNA: TGTGCCAGCAGCGCGGGGACAGGGGGAAATGAAAAACTGTTTTTT. Protein: CASSAGTGGNEKLFF.